The entry that follows covers one T cell receptor (beta chain) sequence. Its target antigen remains unknown. No much larger clone exists at a distance of one base, and base qualities are not known. The entry originates in a study of CD8+CD57+ T cells in acquired aplastic anemia (dated by TCRdb to 2016 to 2018). For context, the study as a whole: A mean of roughly 2.9 ug of DNA, ranging from about 0.19 to 30 ug, was extracted from sorted CD4+ and CD8+ cells. An average of roughly 10 million reads for CD4+ cells and 11.0 million reads for CD8+ cells was obtained from healthy donor samples.

TCR repertoires of sorted CD4+ and CD8+ blood T cells from severe aplastic anemia patients and healthy subjects were deep-sequenced in the study. Ficoll-Paque density gradient centrifugation was used to isolate peripheral blood mononuclear cells. Before DNA extraction, CD4+ and CD8+ T cells were sorted with FACS or magnetic beads. The paper as a whole reports these results and caveats: Between patients and healthy controls, no significant difference in CD8+ Simpson's diversity was found (P=0.060). Roughly 30 CD8+ CDR3 sequences were found to be shared between patients and controls, but these sequences appeared to be highly expressed in patients and within the immunodominant clones of the patients.

V is cut by 7 bases and J by 6 bases, and the space between the germline ends is 8 bases. Taken from cysteine to phenylalanine, the CDR3 has 10 residues. Of all the DNA, just the CDR3 is kept, 30 bases in frame from base 1. The germline V gene (reference sequence) specifies DFQATT as CDR1 and SNEGSKA as CDR2. Profiling of TCR beta VDJ combinations and CDR3 sequences used genomic DNA as the template. An Illumina HiSeq 2000 was used for TCR repertoire sequencing. On the study's bioinformatics: TRBV/TRBJ rearrangement plots, CDR3 size and DJ length profiles, and Simpson's diversity index were used to evaluate the repertoires. Whichever DNA sequence was most abundant in the deep sequencing data was defined as the immunodominant clone. CDR3 amino acid sequences were checked for sharing between subjects and were compared against published repertoires and the VDJdb database. TCRdb trimmed public reads at Q25 via fastp, called clones via MiXCR and kept in-frame beta chains. CDR3 protein sequences are deduplicated, and each keeps its most common genes and DNA. TCRdb, not the authors, supplied the V and J calls. Across this sample there are around 190,000 distinct CDR3 sequences, with less than 70% seen only once. The top ten clones comprise about a sixth of the sample.

This sequence uses TRBV20-1 and TRBJ2-3; the D call is possibly TRBD1 or TRBD2, each sharing 5 bases. This TCR came from a human donor in good health, serving as a control. Sample: sorted CD4+, CD8+, or CD8+CD57+ T cells (not recorded which) from PBMCs. The CDR3 is CSGDRDTQYF. The nucleotides read TGCAGTGGGGACCGGGATACGCAGTATTTT.